This TCR beta chain was captured in a study of beta chain features in type 1 diabetes. As every portion of the isolated RNA was reverse transcribed, the sequencing read expressed TCRB transcripts. Clones were read by immunoSEQ multiplex PCR, and TCRdb kept only the in-frame ones, dropping some. The sample shows roughly 300,000 clones, more than 13% of them seen only once. Study conclusions and caveats: Type 1 diabetes patients had moderately but significantly shorter TCRB CDR3s in all four CD4+ subsets. Highly expressing activated T cells could be over-counted with a cDNA template.

Concerning this clone itself: No antigen is known for it.

Via CD45RO/CCR7/CD25/CD127/CD95/CD27, cells of the CD4+ naive, central memory, regulatory and stem cell-like memory subsets were sorted. Looked up from germline, CDR1 is SGHRS and CDR2 is YFSETQ. The length of the CDR3 is 15 residues. Trimming shortened V by 0 bases and J by 2 bases, and 11 bases separated the two germline ends. The chain joins TRBV5-1 to TRBJ2-5; tentatively, D is TRBD1 (6 bases). The sequenced sample was naive CD4+ T cells from blood. The TCR comes from a man younger than 45 with type 1 diabetes. CDR3 sequence reads: CASSLAGVPQETQYF. The CDR3 nucleotides read TGCGCCAGCAGCTTGGCAGGGGTGCCACAAGAGACCCAGTACTTC.